These 29 T cell receptor beta chains originate from one sample sequenced in a study of human T cells and chemical hapten exposure. The time point: pre-sensitization, week 0. Treatment in this sample: therapeutic diphenylcyclopropenone sensitization with weekly scalp DPC. Total RNA was isolated from whole blood that had not been fractionated. TCRdb re-called the RACE reads with MiXCR, one entry per CDR3 protein. This sample has 33,000 or so distinct CDR3 sequences, with 10% to 15% found just once. The sample in question was whole blood, obtained in connection with sensitization to the hapten diphenylcyclopropenone (DPC). Source of these receptors: a woman in her thirties or forties with alopecia areata. Some clones in this sample may be carry-over from other donors' samples.

This clonotype came up a few times. The chain joins TRBV28 to TRBJ2-1; D is unresolved. The CDR3 loop spans 13 amino acids. Germline V gene sequence: CDR1 MDHEN, CDR2 SYDVKM. V lost 6 bases and J lost 4, with 10 bases in between. CDR3 amino acids: CASRGYIYNEQFF. The CDR3 nucleotides read TGTGCCAGCAGAGGGTATATTTACAATGAGCAGTTCTTC.

This clonotype was seen only a few times. The chain links TRBV9 to TRBJ1-2; D ambiguous. Looked up from germline, CDR1 is SGDLS and CDR2 is YYNGEE. The length of the CDR3 is 14 residues. Trimming pared 0 bases from V and 2 bases from J, leaving 8 bases between. CDR3 nucleotide sequence: TGTGCCAGCAGCGTAGGGGTCGGGAACTATGGCTACACCTTC. Translated, it gives CASSVGVGNYGYTF.

Ten or more counts support this clonotype. The V and J genes are TRBV29-1 and TRBJ2-7; 15 bases fit TRBD2. V gave up 6 bases and J gave up 4 bases; unmatched junction bases: 1. The CDR3 spans 13 residues. Per germline, CDR1 SQVTM and CDR2 ANQGSEA. CDR3 sequence: CSVGTSGRYEQYF. The CDR3 DNA is TGCAGCGTAGGGACTAGCGGGAGGTACGAGCAGTACTTC.

This clonotype was observed many times. The V and J genes are TRBV5-1 and TRBJ2-2; no reliable D call. The germline CDR1 and CDR2 sequences are SGHRS and YFSETQ. The length of the CDR3 is 16 residues. V was shortened by 1 base and J by 2 bases, with 12 bases between the two germline ends. The CDR3 DNA follows: TGCGCCAGCAGCTTGATAACACTTCCAAACACCGGGGAGCTGTTTTTT. Translating gives CASSLITLPNTGELFF.

In DNA form, the CDR3 reads TGTGCCAGCAGTTATGTCAGGGACACTGAAGCTTTCTTT. This codes for CASSYVRDTEAFF. This chain connects TRBV7-2 to TRBJ1-1, with TRBD1 as a possible D gene (5 bases). Deletions cut 6 bases from V and 3 bases from J, with 11 bases between. Germline V gene sequence: CDR1 SGHTA, CDR2 FQGNSA. The CDR3 is made up of 13 amino acids.

There are a few counts of this clonotype. This chain connects TRBV28 to TRBJ2-4; D is ambiguous. Germline V gives CDR1 MDHEN, CDR2 SYDVKM. The CDR3 spans 14 residues. V was pared by 4 bases and J by 2 bases, with 9 bases between. The CDR3 here is CASSSGPSKNIQYF. The CDR3 nucleotides read TGTGCCAGCAGTTCAGGTCCGTCCAAAAACATTCAGTACTTC.

This clonotype occurred many times. V is TRBV29-1 and J is TRBJ2-6, with D hard to call. CDR1 is SQVTM and CDR2 is ANQGSEA in the germline V gene. The CDR3 has 12 residues. V shed 6 bases and J shed 0 bases, with 3 bases lying between them. The CDR3 DNA follows: TGCAGCGTGGACTCTGGGGCCAACGTCCTGACTTTC. This encodes CSVDSGANVLTF.

This clonotype was counted at least ten times. The chain carries TRBV12-3 or TRBV12-4 and TRBJ1-5; perhaps TRBD1 as D (6 bases). The V gene lost 3 bases and the J gene lost 6 bases, with 18 bases spanning the gap. The CDR3 runs to 16 residues. The CDR3 coding sequence is TGTGCCAGCAGTTTTGGGGGGCCTGGCACGGGTCAGCCCCAGCATTTT. Its protein is CASSFGGPGTGQPQHF.

This clonotype came up many times. The gene calls are TRBV5-6 and TRBJ2-1; D possibly corresponds to TRBD2 (6 bases). Germline lookup yields CDR1 SGHDT and CDR2 YYEEEE. Trimming left V 6 bases short and J 6 bases short, with 25 bases between. This CDR3 is built from 17 residues. CDR3 loop: CASTGGPKVHLPNEQFF. CDR3 in DNA: TGTGCCAGCACCGGGGGACCAAAGGTCCACCTTCCCAATGAGCAGTTCTTC.

In DNA form, the CDR3 reads TGTGCCAGCAGGGCAGGGGCAGATCAGTTCTTC. Its translation is CASRAGADQFF. The chain has TRBV2 and TRBJ2-1; the D gene is possibly TRBD1 (6 bases). Germline values: CDR1 SNHLY, CDR2 FYNNEI. The CDR3 length is 11 residues. V was trimmed by 6 bases and J by 13 bases, leaving 13 bases between them.

This clonotype was seen more than once but under ten times. This chain links TRBV18 with TRBJ2-2; 9 bases match TRBD2. CDR1 is KGHSH and CDR2 is LQKENI in the germline V gene. CDR3 length: 18 residues. The V segment lost 0 bases and the J segment 0 bases; nucleotides outside the gene matches: 5. The CDR3 reads CASSPPVAGAANTGELFF. DNA for the CDR3: TGTGCCAGCTCACCACCGGTAGCGGGGGCCGCGAACACCGGGGAGCTGTTTTTT.

This clonotype appeared many times. This chain's CDR3 is CASSPSQGPLHF. The CDR3 DNA is TGTGCCAGCAGCCCTTCACAGGGACCCCTCCACTTT. V is TRBV3-1 and J is TRBJ1-6; D is possibly TRBD1 (6 bases). V gave up 4 bases and J gave up 12 bases, with 10 bases separating them. This CDR3 comprises 12 residues. CDR1 is LGHDT, CDR2 YNNKEL, per germline (reference sequence).

This clonotype turned up a few times. The chain carries TRBV7-8 and TRBJ2-2; TRBD1 aligns across 7 bases. Germline V gene lookup returns CDR1 SGHVS and CDR2 FQNEAQ. Losses at the gene ends were 5 bases for V and 6 bases for J; bases not matched to a gene: 12. The CDR3 spans 16 residues. The CDR3 here is CASSRDRLTRAGELFF. In DNA form, the CDR3 reads TGTGCCAGCAGCAGGGACAGACTTACTCGGGCCGGGGAGCTGTTTTTT.

This chain uses TRBV2 with TRBJ1-5, with a possible D match to TRBD1 (5 bases). The CDR3 extends over 15 amino acids. CDR1 and CDR2 from the germline V gene are SNHLY and FYNNEI. Deletions cut 6 bases from V and 0 bases from J, with 12 bases between. CDR3 region: CASRPTVYSNQPQHF. The CDR3 DNA is TGTGCCAGCAGACCGACAGTCTATAGCAATCAGCCCCAGCATTTT.

The sample holds many counts of this clonotype. CDR3 in amino acids: CASSLDPSVYEQYF. In DNA form, the CDR3 reads TGCGCCAGCAGCTTGGATCCTAGCGTTTACGAGCAGTACTTC. V and J are TRBV5-1 and TRBJ2-7; TRBD2 might be the D (6 bases). Germline-derived CDR1 and CDR2 are SGHRS and YFSETQ. The CDR3 contains 14 residues. With 0 bases removed from V and 4 bases from J, the gap between germline ends came to 11 bases.

This clonotype was seen a handful of times. The chain couples TRBV21-1 to TRBJ2-5; the table's D call, TRBD2, was not checked against the DNA. TRBV21-1 is a pseudogene locus. This CDR3 comprises 13 residues. This CDR3 is CARGPGSGETQYF. In nucleotides, the CDR3 is TGTGCCAGGGGCCCTGGTTCTGGGGAGACCCAGTACTTC.

V and J are TRBV28 and TRBJ2-5; TRBD2 might be the D (6 bases). Trimming removed 6 bases from V and 2 bases from J, with 7 bases in between. Germline V gene sequence: CDR1 MDHEN, CDR2 SYDVKM. The CDR3 length is 12 residues. The CDR3 DNA sequence: TGTGCCAGCAGGACTAGTCAAGAGACCCAGTACTTC. This codes for CASRTSQETQYF.

The sample holds many counts of this clonotype. The V and J genes are TRBV30 and TRBJ1-1; no firm D call. Per germline, CDR1 GTSNPN and CDR2 SVGIG (reference sequence). This CDR3 spans 12 amino acids. V lost 2 bases, J lost 7 bases, and 11 bases lay in between. The DNA of the CDR3 is TGTGCCTGGAGTACTACGACGGTTGAAGCTTTCTTT. It translates to CAWSTTTVEAFF.

This clonotype was detected ten times or more. J is TRBJ2-2 and V is TRBV20-1; tentative D call: TRBD1 (6 bases). The germline V and J ends were trimmed by 6 bases and 6 bases, with 14 bases remaining between them. Germline CDR1 is DFQATT and CDR2 is SNEGSKA (reference sequence). This CDR3 region has 13 residues. The CDR3 DNA reads as TGCAGTGCGAGCCCAGGGGAACCCGGGGAGCTGTTTTTT. It is translated as CSASPGEPGELFF.

This clonotype was counted many times. The chain uses TRBV21-1 and TRBJ2-7; TRBD1 was called by the table and not checked on the DNA. TRBV21-1 is a pseudogene. There are 19 residues in the CDR3. The CDR3 nucleotides are TGTGCCAGCAGCAAATACGGACACCTCCTCGGTATCGGACCCTACGAGCAGTACTTC. Amino acid sequence: CASSKYGHLLGIGPYEQYF.

This clonotype was detected a few times. The rearrangement joins TRBV7-9 to TRBJ2-3, with 11 bases matching TRBD1. V lost 5 bases to trimming and J lost 3 bases; unmatched junction nucleotides: 7. The CDR3 is 16 residues long. CDR1 and CDR2 (germline): SEHNR, FQNEAQ (reference sequence). This CDR3 is CASSPRTGGITDTQYF. The CDR3 nucleotides are TGTGCCAGCAGCCCGCGGACAGGGGGCATAACAGATACGCAGTATTTT. Together with reference TRBV7-9 and TRBJ2-3, the CDR3 gives the full variable domain: DTGVSQNPRHKITKRGQNVTFRCDPISEHNRLYWYRQTLGQGPEFLTYFQNEAQLEKSRLLSDRFSAERPKGSFSTLEIQRTEQGDSAMYLCASSPRTGGITDTQYFGPGTRLTVL.

This clonotype turned up a few times. This chain joins TRBV3-1 and TRBJ2-3, with D perhaps matching TRBD1 (5 bases). V lost 3 bases and J lost 4, with 11 bases in between. The germline V gene encodes CDR1 LGHDT and CDR2 YNNKEL (reference sequence). This CDR3 comprises 14 residues. CDR3 nucleotide sequence: TGTGCCAGCAGCCAGGGTCAGGGCGCAGATACGCAGTATTTT. It specifies CASSQGQGADTQYF.

The sample holds many counts of this clonotype. This CDR3 is CSASDQAGGGHSNQPQHF. The CDR3 DNA is TGCAGTGCTAGTGACCAGGCCGGGGGAGGACATAGCAATCAGCCCCAGCATTTT. The chain links TRBV20-1 to TRBJ1-5, with D perhaps matching TRBD1 (5 bases). V gave up 3 bases and J gave up 0 bases, with 21 bases separating them. The CDR3 has 18 residues. Germline CDR1 reads DFQATT; CDR2 reads SNEGSKA (reference sequence).

At least ten counts were recorded for this clonotype. The chain is built from TRBV12-3 or TRBV12-4 and TRBJ2-7, with 9 positions matching TRBD1. This CDR3 has 13 residues. V was clipped by 6 bases and J by 1 base; unmatched bases: 1. CDR3 coding DNA: TGTGCCAGCAGGGACAGGGGATCCTACGAGCAGTACTTC. Its protein product is CASRDRGSYEQYF.

In this sample, this clonotype turned up many times. The rearrangement uses TRBV29-1 and TRBJ1-3; D unresolved. Trimming shortened V by 4 bases and J by 0 bases, and 10 bases separated the two germline ends. CDR3 length equals 14 residues. Germline CDR1 is SQVTM and CDR2 is ANQGSEA. The CDR3 spells CSVAMIPSGNTIYF. As DNA, the CDR3 is TGCAGCGTTGCCATGATACCCTCTGGAAACACCATATATTTT.

There are many counts of this clonotype. The J gene is TRBJ1-2, the V gene TRBV7-2; the D gene is possibly TRBD1 (6 bases). In germline, CDR1 is SGHTA, CDR2 FQGNSA. V was clipped by 5 bases and J by 8 bases, with 18 bases between them. This CDR3 region has 14 residues. The CDR3 DNA sequence: TGTGCCAGCAGCCCAAGATTCCGGGACAAGGGCTACACCTTC. It codes for CASSPRFRDKGYTF.

The sample holds many counts of this clonotype. The genes are TRBV11-2 and TRBJ2-4; maybe TRBD2 (6 bases). The CDR3 runs to 19 residues. Germline V gene sequence: CDR1 SGHAT, CDR2 FQNNGV. V lost 0 bases and J lost 1, with 19 bases in between. Written as DNA, the CDR3 is TGTGCCAGCAGCTTAGATCGGGGTAGTAGCGGACGGGCCAAAAACATTCAGTACTTC. It specifies CASSLDRGSSGRAKNIQYF.

CDR3 protein: CASSLDRGSYGYTF. The CDR3 DNA reads TGTGCCAGCAGTTTAGACAGGGGCTCATATGGCTACACCTTC. The V and J genes are TRBV12-3 or TRBV12-4 and TRBJ1-2, with 7 bases matching TRBD1. There are 14 residues in the CDR3. V lost 1 base and J lost 5; bases outside the gene matches: 4.

This clonotype came up many times. The V and J genes are TRBV5-1 and TRBJ2-2; the D is unclear. Germline loops: CDR1 SGHRS, CDR2 YFSETQ. CDR3 size: 14 residues. V dropped 2 bases and J dropped 3 bases, with 8 bases sitting between them. The chain's CDR3 is CASSFYGHTGELFF. Here the CDR3 DNA reads TGCGCCAGCAGCTTCTACGGCCACACCGGGGAGCTGTTTTTT.